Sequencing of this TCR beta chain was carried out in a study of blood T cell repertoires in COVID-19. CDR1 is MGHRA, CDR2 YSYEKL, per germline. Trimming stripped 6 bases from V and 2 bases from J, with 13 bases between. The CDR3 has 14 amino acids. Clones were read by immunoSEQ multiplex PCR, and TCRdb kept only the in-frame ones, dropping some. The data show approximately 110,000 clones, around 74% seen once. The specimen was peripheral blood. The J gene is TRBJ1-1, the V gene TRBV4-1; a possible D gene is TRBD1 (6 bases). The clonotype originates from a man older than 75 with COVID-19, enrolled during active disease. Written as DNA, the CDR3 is TGCGCCAGCAGTTGGCAGGGGCCCAACACTGAAGCTTTCTTT. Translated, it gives CASSWQGPNTEAFF.